This is a list of T cell receptor beta chains from one sample in a study of blood T cell repertoires in COVID-19. Sequencing was performed with immunoSEQ multiplex PCR; in TCRdb, only in-frame clones are kept and a portion is missing. The sample records about 87,000 clones, 80% to 95% being singletons. Sequenced input: peripheral blood. The receptors shown here come from a man in his late teens or twenties with COVID-19, enrolled during active disease. CDR3s include the opening cysteine and the closing phenylalanine or tryptophan. D genes are given only for firm matches. A clone size is listed for some rows: how often the clone was seen (once, few, many), or a class if it is expanded.

D	size	V	J	CDR3	DNA
TRBD2	-	TRBV7-3	TRBJ2-1	CASSLIPSGRVFF	TGTGCCAGCAGCTTAATTCCTAGCGGCCGTGTATTCTTC
TRBD1	-	TRBV19	TRBJ1-3	CASSANRDRAGNTIYF	TGTGCCAGTAGTGCGAACCGGGACAGGGCTGGAAACACCATATATTTT
-	few	TRBV6-2/TRBV6-3	TRBJ1-1	CASSQGQLEAFF	TGTGCCAGCAGCCAAGGACAGCTCGAAGCTTTCTTT
-	-	TRBV4-1	TRBJ2-7	CASSQAEAPLYEQYF	TGCGCCAGCAGCCAAGCTGAGGCCCCGTTGTACGAGCAGTACTTC
-	-	TRBV5-1	TRBJ2-1	CASSPHQGRTHNEQFF	TGCGCCAGCAGCCCACATCAGGGTAGAACCCACAATGAGCAGTTCTTC
TRBD1	-	TRBV5-6	TRBJ2-7	CASSGAGTGSYEQYF	TGTGCCAGCAGCGGCGCCGGGACAGGGTCCTACGAGCAGTACTTC
TRBD1	-	TRBV4-3	TRBJ2-7	CASSQDPTMTGGRDEQYF	TGCGCCAGCAGCCAAGATCCCACAATGACAGGGGGCCGGGACGAGCAGTACTTC
TRBD2	-	TRBV7-9	TRBJ2-1	CASSLIAGRYNEQFF	TGTGCCAGCAGCTTAATAGCGGGTCGGTACAATGAGCAGTTCTTC
TRBD2	-	TRBV5-6	TRBJ2-5	CASSLEMTSFETQYF	TGTGCCAGCAGCCTGGAGATGACTAGCTTTGAGACCCAGTACTTC
TRBD1	few	TRBV6-5	TRBJ1-4	CASSKQGNEKLFF	TGTGCCAGCAGTAAACAGGGGAATGAAAAACTGTTTTTT
TRBD2	-	TRBV7-2	TRBJ2-3	CASSLAYPLAGTDTQYF	TGTGCCAGCAGCTTAGCGTACCCCCTAGCGGGCACAGATACGCAGTATTTT
-	once	TRBV7-2	TRBJ1-3	CASSYRGGGNSGNTIYF	TGTGCCAGCAGCTATAGAGGGGGGGGAAATTCCGGAAACACCATATATTTT
TRBD1	-	TRBV28	TRBJ2-7	CASSSHGTGSTEQYF	TGTGCCAGCAGTTCCCACGGGACAGGGAGTACCGAGCAGTACTTC
TRBD1	-	TRBV6-5	TRBJ2-7	CASRPGTGGSYEQYF	TGTGCCAGCAGACCCGGGACAGGGGGATCCTACGAGCAGTACTTC
-	-	TRBV6-5	TRBJ2-2	CATGRNTGELFF	TGTGCCACCGGGAGGAACACCGGGGAGCTGTTTTTT
-	-	TRBV10-3	TRBJ2-3	CAISRDITDTQYF	TGTGCCATCAGCCGGGACATAACGGATACGCAGTATTTT
TRBD1	-	TRBV2	TRBJ1-5	CASSRDRGNQPQHF	TGTGCCAGCAGTCGGGACAGAGGGAATCAGCCCCAGCATTTT
TRBD2	-	TRBV6-1	TRBJ2-3	CASSEGLAGRTDTQYF	TGTGCCAGCAGTGAAGGGCTAGCGGGCCGCACAGATACGCAGTATTTT
TRBD1	-	TRBV19	TRBJ1-5	CASTSQGDRQPQHF	TGTGCCAGTACCTCACAGGGGGACCGGCAGCCCCAGCATTTT
TRBD1	-	TRBV6-5	TRBJ2-7	CASSYKLGQGAQEQYF	TGTGCCAGCAGTTACAAGCTTGGACAGGGGGCCCAGGAGCAGTACTTC
TRBD1	few	TRBV5-1	TRBJ2-3	CASSYRQGALDTQYF	TGCGCCAGCAGCTACAGACAGGGGGCATTAGATACGCAGTATTTT
-	-	TRBV5-1	TRBJ1-1	CASSLGSSTEAFF	TGCGCCAGCAGCCTTGGGTCTAGCACTGAAGCTTTCTTT
-	-	TRBV6-2/TRBV6-3	TRBJ2-2	CASSYVQNGAGELFF	TGTGCCAGCAGTTACGTACAGAACGGGGCCGGGGAGCTGTTTTTT
TRBD2	-	TRBV27	TRBJ2-5	CASSLASGRRETQYF	TGTGCCAGCAGTTTAGCGAGCGGGAGGAGGGAGACCCAGTACTTC
-	-	TRBV7-2	TRBJ2-7	CASSLRVFSSYEQYF	TGTGCCAGCAGCTTACGAGTATTTTCCTCCTACGAGCAGTACTTC
TRBD1	-	TRBV27	TRBJ1-2	CASSLRQGSSYGYTF	TGTGCCAGCAGTCTCCGACAGGGATCCTCCTATGGCTACACCTTC
TRBD2	-	TRBV15	TRBJ2-3	CATSMGGGLSTDTQYF	TGTGCCACCTCGATGGGGGGAGGGCTCAGCACAGATACGCAGTATTTT
TRBD1	-	TRBV18	TRBJ1-2	CASSPTGTGDYGYTF	TGTGCCAGCTCACCCACCGGGACAGGGGACTATGGCTACACCTTC
TRBD2	once	TRBV9	TRBJ2-2	CASSVASARTSGAGTGELFF	TGTGCCAGCAGCGTAGCGTCAGCCCGGACTAGCGGGGCGGGCACCGGGGAGCTGTTTTTT
TRBD2	-	TRBV7-8	TRBJ2-5	CASTQGRTSGIETQYF	TGTGCCAGCACCCAGGGTAGGACTAGCGGGATAGAGACCCAGTACTTC
-	-	TRBV19	TRBJ1-1	CASSRTGSDTEAFF	TGTGCCAGTAGCCGAACAGGGTCGGACACTGAAGCTTTCTTT
-	-	TRBV7-2	TRBJ1-2	CASSLDNSMNYGYTF	TGTGCCAGCAGCTTAGACAACAGTATGAACTATGGCTACACCTTC
TRBD1	-	TRBV5-4	TRBJ2-2	CASSFQGAGSGELFF	TGTGCCAGCAGCTTTCAGGGGGCAGGTTCCGGGGAGCTGTTTTTT
TRBD1	-	TRBV5-1	TRBJ2-1	CASSSTDRGRVFF	TGCGCCAGCAGCTCAACCGACAGGGGGCGAGTGTTCTTC
TRBD2	-	TRBV20-1	TRBJ2-2	CSASPSGRSNTGELFF	TGCAGTGCTAGTCCTAGCGGGAGATCGAACACCGGGGAGCTGTTTTTT
TRBD1	-	TRBV11-2	TRBJ2-4	CASSPGTGWENIQYF	TGTGCCAGCAGCCCCGGGACAGGTTGGGAAAACATTCAGTACTTC
TRBD2	-	TRBV19	TRBJ2-6	CASTLGRVNSGANVLTF	TGTGCCAGTACCCTTGGGAGGGTGAACTCTGGGGCCAACGTCCTGACTTTC
TRBD2	-	TRBV7-2	TRBJ2-7	CASSSPTSGIIYEQYF	TGTGCCAGCAGCTCCCCGACTAGCGGGATAATCTACGAGCAGTACTTC
TRBD1	-	TRBV18	TRBJ1-3	CASSPPGQGRNTIYF	TGTGCCAGCTCCCCACCGGGACAGGGGCGAAACACCATATATTTT
-	once	TRBV7-9	TRBJ1-6	CASSLDIYNSPLHF	TGTGCCAGCAGCTTAGACATTTATAATTCCCCCCTCCACTTT